These T cell receptor beta chains were read from a single sample in a study of T cell responses to AZD1222 COVID-19 vaccine. Generated by immunoSEQ multiplex PCR, the TCRdb table keeps only in-frame clones and is missing some. This table holds approximately 84,000 clones, roughly 85% found once. The input for sequencing was peripheral blood, taken 28 days after the second AZD1222 dose. These receptors all stem from an adult who received the AZD1222 COVID-19 vaccine. Each CDR3 is given with its conserved first and last residue. A D gene is named only where the DNA matches it firmly. Rows give clone size only sometimes, using once, few, many, or a class for an expanded clone.

abundance	d_gene	j_gene	len	v_gene	CDR3nt	CDR3aa
NA	NA	TRBJ1-1	16	TRBV15	TGTGCCACCAGCAGTGGGGACGGTGCGGGGAGCACTGAAGCTTTCTTT	CATSSGDGAGSTEAFF
NA	NA	TRBJ1-4	13	TRBV2	TGTGCCAGCAGTGAAATGGCAGACCAAAAACTGTTTTTT	CASSEMADQKLFF
NA	TRBD2	TRBJ2-1	17	TRBV5-4	TGTGCCAGCAGCTCATTAGCGGGGGGGCCTCCCTACAATGAGCAGTTCTTC	CASSSLAGGPPYNEQFF
once	NA	TRBJ2-5	15	TRBV2	TGTGCCAGCAGAACCCTATACGGGGGAGAGGAGACCCAGTACTTC	CASRTLYGGEETQYF
NA	TRBD1	TRBJ2-7	17	TRBV19	TGTGCCAGTACTCCTTCCTCCGGGACAGGGGGGACTTACGAGCAGTACTTC	CASTPSSGTGGTYEQYF
NA	NA	TRBJ2-7	11	TRBV20-1	TGCAGTGCTCAAACAGGGTATGAGCAGTACTTC	CSAQTGYEQYF
few	TRBD1	TRBJ2-7	13	TRBV5-1	TGCGCCAGCAGGCTGACAGGGCGCTACGAGCAGTACTTC	CASRLTGRYEQYF
once	TRBD1	TRBJ2-2	14	TRBV19	TGTGCCAGTAGTATCCGACAGGGCACCGGGGAGCTGTTTTTT	CASSIRQGTGELFF
few	NA	TRBJ1-5	13	TRBV29-1	TGCAGCGTTCAAGATAACCGCAATCAGCCCCAGCATTTT	CSVQDNRNQPQHF
NA	NA	TRBJ1-5	16	TRBV5-6	TGTGCCAGCAGCTTTTTTTCTGGGCAGGTCGATCAGCCCCAGCATTTT	CASSFFSGQVDQPQHF
NA	NA	TRBJ2-7	11	TRBV2	TGTGCCACCACAGGGCTGGACGAGCAGTACTTC	CATTGLDEQYF
NA	TRBD1	TRBJ1-1	17	TRBV4-1	TGCGCCAGCAGCCAAGATTTGGGCGAAAGGACAGGGAACGAAGCTTTCTTT	CASSQDLGERTGNEAFF
few	NA	TRBJ1-2	14	TRBV6-6	TGTGCCAGCAGCTACAATCTAGGCCGTGATGGCTACACCTTC	CASSYNLGRDGYTF
NA	TRBD1	TRBJ2-7	13	TRBV5-6	TGTGCCAGCAGCTTGTTGACAGGGTTCGAGCAGTACTTC	CASSLLTGFEQYF
NA	NA	TRBJ2-3	15	TRBV27	TGTGCCAGCAGACCCAAAACAGAGTACACAGATACGCAGTATTTT	CASRPKTEYTDTQYF
NA	NA	TRBJ2-5	15	TRBV15	TGTGCCACCAGCAGTTTTAACCTTAAAGAAGAGACCCAGTACTTC	CATSSFNLKEETQYF
NA	NA	TRBJ1-4	15	TRBV5-1	TGCGCCAGCAGCTTGGCCGGGCAGTTCACAGAAAAACTGTTTTTT	CASSLAGQFTEKLFF
NA	NA	TRBJ1-3	15	TRBV7-7	TGTGCTAGCAGCTTAGCAGCAGGCGCTGGAAACACCATATATTTT	CASSLAAGAGNTIYF
NA	NA	TRBJ1-5	12	TRBV18	TGTGCCAGCTCCGGATGGAATCAGCCCCAGCATTTT	CASSGWNQPQHF
NA	TRBD1	TRBJ1-5	17	TRBV6-2/TRBV6-3	TGTGCCAGCAGCCCTAACGCTGGGGACAGGGGGAATCAGCCCCAGCATTTT	CASSPNAGDRGNQPQHF
once	NA	TRBJ1-2	19	TRBV30	TGTGCCTGGAGTGATGTCCCCAACTACTCTTCTTTCTTCTTGTATGGCTACACCTTC	CAWSDVPNYSSFFLYGYTF
once	NA	TRBJ1-2	13	TRBV19	TGTGCCAGTAGTATCGGCAGTAACTATGGCTACACCTTC	CASSIGSNYGYTF
NA	NA	TRBJ1-2	11	TRBV28	TGTGCCAGCACAGCGAACTATGGCTACACCTTC	CASTANYGYTF
NA	TRBD2	TRBJ2-5	15	TRBV2	TGTGCCAGCAGCGCCGAGATAGCGGGGAGCGGGACCCAGTACTTC	CASSAEIAGSGTQYF
NA	NA	TRBJ2-2	12	TRBV7-2	TGTGCCAGCAGCCCCACCTCGGGGGAGCTGTTTTTT	CASSPTSGELFF
NA	NA	TRBJ1-3	15	TRBV19	TGTGCCAGTAGTATTCGGGGGGCTACTGGAAACACCATATATTTT	CASSIRGATGNTIYF
NA	TRBD1	TRBJ1-2	18	TRBV27	TGTGCCAGCAGTTCCCACAGACAGGGCCTACTTGCTAACTATGGCTACACCTTC	CASSSHRQGLLANYGYTF
once	NA	TRBJ1-2	15	TRBV6-5	TGTGCCAGCCAATTATCCTCGGGGGGAGGCTATGGCTACACCTTC	CASQLSSGGGYGYTF
NA	NA	TRBJ1-2	11	TRBV29-1	TGCAGCGTTGAAGAGGATAGGGGCTACACCTTC	CSVEEDRGYTF
NA	TRBD2	TRBJ2-3	14	TRBV5-1	TGCGCCAGCAGCCGGGGACTAGCTGCAGATACGCAGTATTTT	CASSRGLAADTQYF
NA	NA	TRBJ2-1	13	TRBV5-1	TGCGCCAGCAGCTTGGCCCCCCTAAATGAGCAGTTCTTC	CASSLAPLNEQFF
NA	NA	TRBJ1-2	13	TRBV5-1	TGCGCCAGCAGCCCGGACAGTAACTATGGCTACACCTTC	CASSPDSNYGYTF